The 4 T cell receptor beta chains below were found in one sample sequenced in a study of cytomegalovirus exposure and HLA in healthy donors. Primers for the PCR totalled 60 Vbeta and 13 Jbeta. Only in-frame clones appear in the TCRdb table, and some are missing; sequencing was by immunoSEQ multiplex PCR. Altogether over 85,000 clones are present, over 65% being singletons, with the ten largest covering roughly 12%. Sequenced input: PBMCs. Source of these receptors: a man aged 30 to 45 in good health and CMV-seropositive.

The chain recombines TRBV9 with TRBJ2-7; TRBD1 agrees at 7 bases. Per germline, CDR1 SGDLS and CDR2 YYNGEE. CDR3 size: 14 residues. The ends lost 3 bases at V and 6 bases at J; junction bases unmatched: 9. The CDR3 DNA follows: TGTGCCAGCAGCGACCGGGACAGTCCCATCGAGCAGTACTTC. It specifies CASSDRDSPIEQYF.

The rearrangement joins TRBV6-5 to TRBJ1-3; D remains ambiguous. This CDR3 contains 15 residues. With 2 bases removed from V and 0 bases from J, the gap between germline ends came to 8 bases. The germline gives CDR1 MNHEY, CDR2 SVGAGI. Here the CDR3 reads CASSYGKRSGNTIYF. CDR3 DNA sequence: TGTGCCAGCAGTTACGGCAAACGCTCTGGAAACACCATATATTTT.

Turning to this clone: One end of the junction varies from germline; a read error may be responsible. The CDR3 bases are TGTGTCAGTAGTTGGGGGGGACATGAGCAGTTCTTC. As protein: CVSSWGGHEQFF. The chain uses TRBV19 and TRBJ2-1, with 7 bases identical to TRBD2. CDR1 LNHDA and CDR2 SQIVND come from the germline V gene (reference sequence). CDR3 length: 12 amino acids.

This chain connects TRBV9 to TRBJ2-7, with TRBD2 as a possible D gene (5 bases). There are 14 residues in the CDR3. V dropped 4 bases and J dropped 1 base, with 12 bases sitting between them. The germline CDR1 and CDR2 sequences are SGDLS and YYNGEE. CDR3 amino acids: CASSISGESYEQYF. The CDR3 DNA follows: TGTGCCAGCAGCATCTCCGGGGAATCCTACGAGCAGTACTTC.